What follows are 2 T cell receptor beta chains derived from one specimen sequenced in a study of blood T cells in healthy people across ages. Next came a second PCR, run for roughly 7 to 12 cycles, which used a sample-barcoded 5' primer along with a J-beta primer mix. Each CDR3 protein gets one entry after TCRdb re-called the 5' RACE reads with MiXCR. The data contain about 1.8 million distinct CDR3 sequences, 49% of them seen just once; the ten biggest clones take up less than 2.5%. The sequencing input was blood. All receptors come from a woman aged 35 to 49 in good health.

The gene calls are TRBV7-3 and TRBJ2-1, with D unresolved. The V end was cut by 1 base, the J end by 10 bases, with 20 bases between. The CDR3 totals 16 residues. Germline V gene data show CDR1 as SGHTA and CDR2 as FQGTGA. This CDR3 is CASSLKDTRSFGEQFF. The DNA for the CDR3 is TGTGCCAGCAGCTTAAAGGATACACGCTCCTTTGGGGAGCAGTTCTTC.

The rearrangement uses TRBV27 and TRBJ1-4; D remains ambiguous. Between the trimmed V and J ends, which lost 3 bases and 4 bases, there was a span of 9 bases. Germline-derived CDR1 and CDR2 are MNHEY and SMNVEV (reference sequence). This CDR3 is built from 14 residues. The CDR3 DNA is TGTGCCAGCAGTTTCGCCCTGGATAATGAAAAACTGTTTTTT. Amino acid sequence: CASSFALDNEKLFF.